A single sample is the source of the 19 T cell receptor beta chains below, sequenced in a study of shared clonotypes between healthy human individuals. Naive CD8 populations comprised CD45RO-negative cells positively selected for CCR7, excluding terminally differentiated effector memory CD45RA+ cells. Sequencing was performed with immunoSEQ multiplex PCR; in TCRdb, only in-frame clones are kept and a portion is missing. The data contain more than 2 million clones, about 93% of them singletons. The sample was naive CD8+ T cells from PBMCs. All receptors come from a man younger than 30 in good health. Some clones in this sample may be carry-over from other donors' samples.

The chain carries TRBV5-6 and TRBJ1-5; D ambiguous. Trimming left V 0 bases short and J 7 bases short, with 11 bases between. The V gene's germline CDR1 is SGHDT and CDR2 YYEEEE. The CDR3 runs to 14 residues. DNA of the CDR3: TGTGCCAGCAGCTTGGGACGGGGTCTCCAGCCCCAGCATTTT. The encoded protein is CASSLGRGLQPQHF.

The chain joins TRBV29-1 to TRBJ2-5; 8 nucleotides line up with TRBD2. From germline, CDR1 is SQVTM and CDR2 ANQGSEA. The CDR3 covers 13 residues. The V gene end was trimmed by 0 bases and the J gene end by 5 bases; junction bases not matched to a gene: 2. The CDR3 coding sequence is TGCAGCGTTGAAGAGGGACTAGTTGAGACCCAGTACTTC. Translation gives CSVEEGLVETQYF.

The chain is built from TRBV7-8 and TRBJ2-3; D possibly matches TRBD1 or TRBD2 (5 bases each). V was cut by 1 base and J by 2 bases, with 10 bases left in between. This CDR3 comprises 15 residues. Germline CDR1 SGHVS, CDR2 FQNEAQ. CDR3 amino acids: CASSLVSGPTDTQYF. CDR3 DNA sequence: TGTGCCAGCAGCTTAGTTTCGGGGCCCACAGATACGCAGTATTTT.

V and J are TRBV2 and TRBJ2-1; TRBD2 is a possible D gene (5 bases). The germline CDR1 and CDR2 sequences are SNHLY and FYNNEI. V gave up 5 bases and J gave up 8 bases, with 16 bases separating them. The CDR3 loop spans 14 amino acids. The CDR3: CASSSGTSRHEQFF. CDR3 in DNA: TGTGCCAGCAGTAGCGGAACCTCAAGGCATGAGCAGTTCTTC. Combining the CDR3 with reference TRBV2 and TRBJ2-1 gives the whole variable domain EPEVTQTPSHQVTQMGQEVILRCVPISNHLYFYWYRQILGQKVEFLVSFYNNEISEKSEIFDDQFSVERPDGSNFTLKIRSTKLEDSAMYFCASSSGTSRHEQFFGPGTRLTVL.

V is TRBV28 and J is TRBJ2-7, with 11 positions matching TRBD2. V dropped 2 bases and J dropped 5; count of bases not matched to a gene: 2. Looked up from germline, CDR1 is MDHEN and CDR2 is SYDVKM. The CDR3 is 14 amino acids. CDR3 nucleotides: TGTGCCAGCAGTTTAGAGACTAGCGGGAACGAGCAGTACTTC. Translated, it gives CASSLETSGNEQYF.

V gene TRBV19 combines with J gene TRBJ2-3; TRBD2 aligns across 10 bases. V gave up 5 bases and J gave up 4 bases; unmatched junction bases: 6. Germline V gene lookup returns CDR1 LNHDA and CDR2 SQIVND (reference sequence). The CDR3 runs 15 residues. CDR3 protein: CASSPLAGVPDTQYF. DNA of the CDR3: TGTGCCAGTAGTCCCCTAGCGGGAGTGCCAGATACGCAGTATTTT.

The V gene is TRBV30, the J gene TRBJ2-7; D is undetermined. This CDR3 contains 13 residues. CDR1 GTSNPN and CDR2 SVGIG come from the germline V gene (reference sequence). Trimming removed 2 bases from V and 0 bases from J, with 8 bases in between. This CDR3 is CAWSLLGSYEQYF. The CDR3 region has the DNA TGTGCCTGGAGTTTGCTGGGCTCCTACGAGCAGTACTTC.

The CDR3 sequence: CSDQTVYGYTF. DNA of the CDR3: TGCAGCGACCAGACAGTCTATGGCTACACCTTC. The rearrangement joins TRBV29-1 to TRBJ1-2, with D perhaps matching TRBD1 (5 bases). This CDR3 contains 11 residues. Trimming left V 7 bases short and J 4 bases short, with 10 bases between. Germline lookup yields CDR1 SQVTM and CDR2 ANQGSEA.

This clone has a single count. J is TRBJ2-5 and V is TRBV4-3, with 11 positions matching TRBD2. The V segment lost 0 bases and the J segment 4 bases; nucleotides outside the gene matches: 13. The germline gives CDR1 LGHNA, CDR2 YSLEER. The CDR3 is 19 residues long. The CDR3 reads CASSQDRGGLAADRETQYF. The CDR3 DNA follows: TGCGCCAGCAGCCAAGATCGTGGGGGACTAGCGGCGGACAGAGAGACCCAGTACTTC.

The chain joins TRBV7-8 to TRBJ2-1; 7 bases fit TRBD2. The CDR3 has 19 amino acids. The germline gives CDR1 SGHVS, CDR2 FQNEAQ. Losses at the gene ends were 1 base for V and 4 bases for J; bases not matched to a gene: 16. In DNA form, the CDR3 reads TGTGCCAGCAGCTTAGAGGGTCTGGGCGGGGGACCCCTTTACAATGAGCAGTTCTTC. Translating gives CASSLEGLGGGPLYNEQFF.

This clone was seen a single time. The V gene is TRBV4-3, the J gene TRBJ1-1; D possibly corresponds to TRBD1 (6 bases). The CDR3 is 14 amino acids. Per germline, CDR1 LGHNA and CDR2 YSLEER. The germline V and J ends were trimmed by 1 base and 10 bases, with 16 bases remaining between them. For the CDR3, the DNA is TGCGCCAGCAGCCAAGGGCGGCGGGGGGGCGTAGCTTTCTTT. Translating gives CASSQGRRGGVAFF.

The gene calls are TRBV6-5 and TRBJ2-5; 8 nucleotides agree with TRBD2. CDR1 MNHEY and CDR2 SVGAGI come from the germline V gene. CDR3 size: 14 residues. J gave up 4 bases and V 2 bases, and 3 bases lay outside the gene matches. Here the CDR3 DNA reads TGTGCCAGCAGTTACCTCGGACTAGCAGAGACCCAGTACTTC. Its protein is CASSYLGLAETQYF.

The chain has TRBV27 and TRBJ2-7, with unresolved D. The V gene lost 3 bases and the J gene lost 2 bases, with 14 bases spanning the gap. CDR3 length equals 15 residues. Germline V CDR1 and CDR2: MNHEY, SMNVEV (reference sequence). CDR3 region: CASSFGDRLTYEQYF. CDR3 nucleotide sequence: TGTGCCAGCAGTTTTGGAGATAGATTAACCTACGAGCAGTACTTC.

This clone was counted a single time. This sequence joins TRBV19 and TRBJ1-1; no clear D. The CDR3 totals 14 residues. The V gene's germline CDR1 is LNHDA and CDR2 SQIVND (reference sequence). The V gene lost 3 bases and the J gene lost 3 bases, with 11 bases spanning the gap. The CDR3 spells CASSIGVRDTEAFF. DNA of the CDR3: TGTGCCAGTAGTATTGGGGTGCGGGACACTGAAGCTTTCTTT.

The gene calls are TRBV2 and TRBJ2-7; 7 bases fit TRBD1. The junction had 3 bases not matched to a gene; V was cut back by 6 bases and J by 1 base. Germline lookup yields CDR1 SNHLY and CDR2 FYNNEI. The CDR3 is made up of 13 amino acids. CDR3 sequence reads: CASSEQGSYEQYF. CDR3 sequence (DNA): TGTGCCAGCAGCGAACAGGGGTCCTACGAGCAGTACTTC.

This clone was recorded once. Other nucleotide sequences in the sample specify the same CDR3. The chain couples TRBV5-6 to TRBJ2-7; no clear D gene. Germline V gene sequence: CDR1 SGHDT, CDR2 YYEEEE. The CDR3 length is 13 residues. The V gene lost 2 bases and the J gene lost 1 base, with 7 bases spanning the gap. Here the CDR3 reads CASSFRSSYEQYF. Here the CDR3 DNA reads TGTGCCAGCAGCTTCAGGAGTTCCTACGAGCAGTACTTC.

The chain recombines TRBV19 with TRBJ1-4; D uncertain. Germline V lookup: CDR1 LNHDA, CDR2 SQIVND (reference sequence). The V end lost 6 bases, the J end lost 8 bases, and 7 bases lay between the germline ends. The CDR3 covers 11 residues. The CDR3 here is CASSRREKLFF. CDR3 DNA: TGTGCCAGTAGCCGGAGGGAAAAACTGTTTTTT.

This chain joins TRBV2 and TRBJ2-5; 10 nucleotides agree with TRBD2. J gave up 7 bases and V 2 bases, and 1 base lay outside the gene matches. There are 13 residues in the CDR3. The germline V gene encodes CDR1 SNHLY and CDR2 FYNNEI. The CDR3 protein is CASSESGRGTQYF. CDR3 DNA: TGTGCCAGCAGTGAAAGCGGGAGGGGGACCCAGTACTTC.

J is TRBJ1-2 and V is TRBV10-1; TRBD1 matches at 7 bases. Germline V lookup: CDR1 WNHNN, CDR2 SYGVQD (reference sequence). This CDR3 spans 12 amino acids. V gave up 11 bases and J gave up 8 bases; unmatched junction bases: 11. The CDR3 DNA is TGCGCCGGACCGACAGGGTATCCCGGCTACACCTTC. Encoded protein: CAGPTGYPGYTF.